The TCR beta chain described here comes from a study of response to subunit inactivated influenza vaccine. As concerns this clonotype: As yet, its antigen is unknown.

Study results and limitations: Only a handful of new T cells, the authors suggested, are recruited with each seasonal influenza vaccination.

Trimming took off 4 bases at V and 1 base at J, with 11 bases between the two ends. Germline V lookup: CDR1 SGHRS, CDR2 YFSETQ. The CDR3 loop spans 14 amino acids. One entry per CDR3 protein results from TCRdb running MiXCR on the RT-PCR reads. The data hold a few hundred thousand distinct CDR3 sequences, with 21% observed a single time. The chain combines TRBV5-1 with TRBJ1-1, with D tentatively TRBD1 (5 bases). The input for sequencing was PBMCs from blood, taken less than 22 months after vaccination. The TCR sequence derives from a man between 50 and 69 years old who received an inactivated influenza vaccine. The CDR3 sequence: CASSTDRPNTEAFF. Here the CDR3 DNA reads TGCGCCAGCAGCACAGACAGACCGAACACTGAAGCTTTCTTT.